This T cell receptor (beta chain) originates from a study of T cell changes during pregnancy in multiple sclerosis. The repertoire was sequenced with immunoSEQ multiplex PCR; TCRdb's copy has only in-frame clones and lacks some. The table shows tens of thousands of clones, with about 90% occurring only once. V lost 5 bases and J lost 4; bases outside the gene matches: 10. Germline V gene data show CDR1 as SGHTA and CDR2 as FQGNSA. CDR3 size: 15 residues. The chain couples TRBV7-2 to TRBJ1-1; 7 bases map to TRBD1. The sequenced sample was peripheral blood, obtained after pregnancy. The TCR comes from a female donor in good health, enrolled as a control in a pregnancy study. This CDR3 is CASSLQGYRGTEAFF. The DNA for the CDR3 is TGTGCCAGCAGCCTACAGGGGTACAGAGGCACTGAAGCTTTCTTT.